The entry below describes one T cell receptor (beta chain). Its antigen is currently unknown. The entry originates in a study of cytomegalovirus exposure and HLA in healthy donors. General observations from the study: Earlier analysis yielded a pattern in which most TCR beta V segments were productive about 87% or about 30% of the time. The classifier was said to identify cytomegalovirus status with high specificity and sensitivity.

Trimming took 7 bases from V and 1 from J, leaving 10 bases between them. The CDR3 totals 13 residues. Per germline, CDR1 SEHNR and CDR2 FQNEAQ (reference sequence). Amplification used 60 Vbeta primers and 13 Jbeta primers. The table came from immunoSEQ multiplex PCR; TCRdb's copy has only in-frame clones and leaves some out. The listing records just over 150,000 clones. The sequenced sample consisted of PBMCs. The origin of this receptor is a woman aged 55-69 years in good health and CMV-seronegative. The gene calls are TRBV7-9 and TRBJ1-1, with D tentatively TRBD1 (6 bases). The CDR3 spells CASILTGNTEAFF. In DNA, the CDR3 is TGTGCCAGCATCCTGACAGGGAACACTGAAGCTTTCTTT.